This TCR beta chain was identified in a study of CD8 T cells in Susac syndrome. It was with random hexamers that about 0.45 to 1 ug RNA was reverse transcribed. MiXCR was run by TCRdb on the immunoSEQ multiplex PCR reads, yielding one entry per CDR3 protein. The sample includes about 200,000 distinct CDR3 sequences, roughly 91% of them seen just once. The CDR3 contains 13 residues. The V end lost 7 bases, the J end lost 2 bases, and 12 bases lay between the germline ends. The germline CDR1 and CDR2 sequences are MDHEN and SYDVKM. The gene calls are TRBV28 and TRBJ2-7; TRBD2 is a possible D gene (5 bases). This sequence was found in a human donor with Susac syndrome. Sequences were obtained from CD4+ T cells from PBMCs. The CDR3 DNA reads as TGTGCCAGCAATCGACGGGGAACCTACGAGCAGTACTTC. Its translation is CASNRRGTYEQYF.